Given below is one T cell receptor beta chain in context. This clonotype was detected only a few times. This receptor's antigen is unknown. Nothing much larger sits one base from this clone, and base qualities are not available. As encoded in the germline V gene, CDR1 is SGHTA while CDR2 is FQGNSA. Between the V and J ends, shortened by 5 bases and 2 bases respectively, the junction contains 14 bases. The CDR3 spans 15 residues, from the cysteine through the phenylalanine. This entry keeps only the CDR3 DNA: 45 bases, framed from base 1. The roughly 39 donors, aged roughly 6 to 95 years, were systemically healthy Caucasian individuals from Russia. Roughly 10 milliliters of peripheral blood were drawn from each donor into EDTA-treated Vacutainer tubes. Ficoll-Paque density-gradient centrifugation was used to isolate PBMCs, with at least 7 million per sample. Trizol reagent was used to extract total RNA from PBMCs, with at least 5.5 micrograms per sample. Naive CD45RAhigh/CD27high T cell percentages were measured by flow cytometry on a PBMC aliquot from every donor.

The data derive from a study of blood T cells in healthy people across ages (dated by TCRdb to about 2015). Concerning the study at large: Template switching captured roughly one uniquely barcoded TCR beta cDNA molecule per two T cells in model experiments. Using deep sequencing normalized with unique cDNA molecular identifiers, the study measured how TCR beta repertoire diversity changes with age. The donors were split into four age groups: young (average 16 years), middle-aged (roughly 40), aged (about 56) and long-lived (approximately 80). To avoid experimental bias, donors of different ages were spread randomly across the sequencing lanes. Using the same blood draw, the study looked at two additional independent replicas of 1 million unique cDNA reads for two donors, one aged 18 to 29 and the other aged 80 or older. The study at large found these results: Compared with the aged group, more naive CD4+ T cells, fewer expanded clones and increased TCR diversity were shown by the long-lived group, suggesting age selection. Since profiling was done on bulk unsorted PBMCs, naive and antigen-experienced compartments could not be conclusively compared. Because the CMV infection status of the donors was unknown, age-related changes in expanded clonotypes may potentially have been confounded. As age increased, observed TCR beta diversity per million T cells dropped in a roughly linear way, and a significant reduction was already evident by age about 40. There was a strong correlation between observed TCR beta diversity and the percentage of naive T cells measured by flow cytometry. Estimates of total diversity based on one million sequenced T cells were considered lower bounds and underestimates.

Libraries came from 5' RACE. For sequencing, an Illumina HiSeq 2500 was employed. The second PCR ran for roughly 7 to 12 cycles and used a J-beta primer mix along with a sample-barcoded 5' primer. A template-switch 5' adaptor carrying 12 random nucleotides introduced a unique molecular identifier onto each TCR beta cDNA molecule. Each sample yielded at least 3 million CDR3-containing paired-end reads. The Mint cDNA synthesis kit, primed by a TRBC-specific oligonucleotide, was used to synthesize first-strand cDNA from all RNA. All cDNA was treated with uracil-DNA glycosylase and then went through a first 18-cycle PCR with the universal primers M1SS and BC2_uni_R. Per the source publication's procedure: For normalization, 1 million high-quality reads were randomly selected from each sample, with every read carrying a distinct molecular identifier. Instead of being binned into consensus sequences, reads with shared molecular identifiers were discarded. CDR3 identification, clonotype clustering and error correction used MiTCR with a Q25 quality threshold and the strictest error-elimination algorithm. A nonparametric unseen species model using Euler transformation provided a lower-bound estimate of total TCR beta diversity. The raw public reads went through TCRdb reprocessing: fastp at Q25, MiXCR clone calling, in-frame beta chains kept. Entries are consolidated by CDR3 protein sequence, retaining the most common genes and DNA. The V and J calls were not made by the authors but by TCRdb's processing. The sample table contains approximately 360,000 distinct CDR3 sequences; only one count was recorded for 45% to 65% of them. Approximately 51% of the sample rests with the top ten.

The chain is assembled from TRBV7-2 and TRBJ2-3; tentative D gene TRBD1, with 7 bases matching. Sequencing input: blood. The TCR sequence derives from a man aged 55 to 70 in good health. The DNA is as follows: TGTGCCAGCAGCGCGGGACAGACCCACACAGATACGCAGTATTTT. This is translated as CASSAGQTHTDTQYF.